This T cell receptor beta chain is from a study of blood T cell repertoires in COVID-19. Whole-study context: The origin of the acute and convalescent COVID-19 samples was the United States, Italy and Spain.

In the authors' methods: Nucleated cell number was recorded as an estimate derived from reference gene primer amplification. Sequencing used immunoSEQ multiplex PCR; TCRdb keeps in-frame clones, though not all of them. The V and J calls and clone size are taken from that table; D and trimming were inferred from the DNA. Altogether about 91,000 clones are present, about 88% being singletons, with the ten largest covering roughly 5%. The CDR3 runs to 13 residues. V was cut by 3 bases and J by 0 bases, with 6 bases left in between. CDR1 SGHRS and CDR2 YFSETQ come from the germline V gene. Sequencing was performed on peripheral blood. J is TRBJ1-1 and V is TRBV5-1; D is uncertain. This TCR derives from a woman of 80 years or more with active COVID-19. CDR3 sequence reads: CASSSQMNTEAFF. The CDR3 region has the DNA TGCGCCAGCAGCTCACAGATGAACACTGAAGCTTTCTTT.